The entry that follows covers one TCR beta chain sequence. Germline assignment: CDR1 SGHNT and CDR2 YENEEA. CDR3 length: 15 amino acids. The V gene lost 1 base and the J gene lost 3 bases, with 13 bases spanning the gap. This record comes from a study of OX40 agonist ivuxolimab in advanced cancers. TCRdb keeps only in-frame clones here, not all; method: immunoSEQ multiplex PCR. The sample includes tens of thousands of clones, about nine tenths of them seen just once. Material: CD4+ or CD8+ T cells sorted from blood, obtained in a trial of the OX40 agonist ivuxolimab. The chain uses TRBV11-3 and TRBJ2-7, with D possibly matching TRBD2 (5 bases). This TCR was sampled from an adult with an advanced solid tumor such as melanoma, head and neck, liver or kidney cancer. The CDR3 DNA sequence: TGTGCCAGCAGCTTAGGCGGGTCAGCTGTCTACGAGCAGTACTTC. Amino acids: CASSLGGSAVYEQYF.